This TCR beta chain was sequenced for a study of shared clonotypes between healthy human individuals. Study in general: Plates per donor: three CD4 naive, three CD4 memory, two CD8 naive, one CD8 memory.

Naive CD8 isolation took CD45RO-negative cells positively selected for CCR7 and excluded terminally differentiated effector memory CD45RA+ cells. The donors were adults (healthy and HIV-negative) with no recent acute infections or vaccinations. This clone was observed a single time. Its target is unknown. Some clones are missing from TCRdb's copy, which holds only in-frame ones; the method was immunoSEQ multiplex PCR. The sample has some 2,100,000 clones, approximately 94% seen once. Notes on the study in general: Large depth notwithstanding, sorted-subset sequencing proved incomplete by rarefaction. It was observed that 5% to 6.5% of naive CD4 clonotypes were shared across several donors.

Input material: naive CD8+ T cells from PBMCs. The origin of this receptor is a man aged 18-30 years in good health. Some clones in this sample may be carry-over from other donors' samples.

CDR3 residues: CASSEHRGNTEAFF. For the CDR3, the DNA is TGTGCCAGCAGCGAACACAGGGGGAACACTGAAGCTTTCTTT. The J gene is TRBJ1-1, the V gene TRBV9; TRBD1 matches 7 bases. The CDR3 length is 14 residues. V lost 3 bases, J lost 1 base, and 3 bases stayed unmatched. Germline CDR1 SGDLS, CDR2 YYNGEE.